This T cell receptor (beta chain) was obtained from a study of human T cells and chemical hapten exposure. Findings of the study overall: Sensitizing with DPC caused no change in TCRs above 1 in 1000 frequency.

This clonotype was seen only a few times. The antigen remains unidentified. Single cDNA molecules in the library carried unique molecular identifiers attached during preparation. Per the study methods: Sample TCR counts, which ranged from 23,224 to 690,600, had a median of approximately 94,000. TCRdb reprocessed the reads via MiXCR and lists one record per CDR3 protein. These V and J calls rely on TCRdb rather than the paper's analysis. The sample records about 120,000 distinct CDR3 sequences, 8% to 9.5% being singletons. Unfractionated whole blood was the source of the extracted total RNA. The sample taken for sequencing was whole blood. The TCR sequence derives from a human donor in good health. Some clones in this sample may be carry-over from other donors' samples.

The CDR3 nucleotides read TGTGCCAGTAGTAGTGGGCTAGCGGGGGCCAACGTCCTGACTTTC. Amino acids: CASSSGLAGANVLTF. The genes are TRBV19 and TRBJ2-6; D possibly corresponds to TRBD2 (6 bases). The ends were cut back, 4 bases at V and 4 bases at J, with 11 bases in the middle. Germline CDR1 and CDR2: LNHDA and SQIVND (reference sequence). The CDR3 runs to 15 residues.